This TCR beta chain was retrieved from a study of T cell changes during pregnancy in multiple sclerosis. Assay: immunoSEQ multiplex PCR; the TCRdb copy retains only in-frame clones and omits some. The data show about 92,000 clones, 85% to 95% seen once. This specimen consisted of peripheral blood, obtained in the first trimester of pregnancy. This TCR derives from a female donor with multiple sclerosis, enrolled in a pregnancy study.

The CDR3 spells CASSFGDEQYF. CDR3 in DNA: TGTGCCAGCAGTTTCGGTGACGAGCAGTACTTC. The chain couples TRBV2 to TRBJ2-7; D ambiguous. V lost 5 bases to trimming and J lost 5 bases, with 7 bases between them. From germline, CDR1 is SNHLY and CDR2 FYNNEI. This CDR3 region has 11 residues. The full variable domain, completed using reference TRBV2 and TRBJ2-7, is EPEVTQTPSHQVTQMGQEVILRCVPISNHLYFYWYRQILGQKVEFLVSFYNNEISEKSEIFDDQFSVERPDGSNFTLKIRSTKLEDSAMYFCASSFGDEQYFGPGTRLTVT.